A single sample is the source of the 7 T cell receptor beta chains below, sequenced in a study of shared clonotypes between healthy human individuals. TCRdb's table, derived via immunoSEQ multiplex PCR, lists solely in-frame clones and lacks some. This table has about 2 million clones, 95% appearing once. Material: naive CD4+ T cells sorted from blood. As for subset: CD45RA+ positively selected. The receptor set was obtained from a man aged 18 to 30 in good health.

The CDR3 spells CASSFLDGRGTGELFF. In DNA, the CDR3 is TGTGCCAGCAGCTTCCTTGATGGGAGGGGCACCGGGGAGCTGTTTTTT. The chain couples TRBV5-4 to TRBJ2-2, with TRBD2 matching 7 bases. V lost 2 bases to trimming and J lost 4 bases; unmatched junction nucleotides: 8. The CDR3 is made up of 16 amino acids. Germline assignment: CDR1 SGHNT and CDR2 YYREEE (reference sequence).

Only a few counts were recorded for this clone. The rearrangement links TRBV5-1 to TRBJ2-5; 12 bases align to TRBD2. TRBJ2-7 matches the DNA end more closely, so the J call is doubtful. Looked up from germline, CDR1 is SGHRS and CDR2 is YFSETQ. The CDR3 spans 17 residues. This chain's CDR3 is CASSTYSTSGSSYEQYF. DNA of the CDR3: TGCGCCAGCAGCACCTATTCGACTAGCGGGAGCTCCTACGAGCAGTACTTC.

In regard to this clone: This may stem from a read error, because a much larger clone lies one nucleotide away. Different DNA sequences within this sample yield the same CDR3. The rearrangement joins TRBV7-2 to TRBJ2-2; 10 nucleotides match TRBD2. The CDR3 has 16 amino acids. V lost 5 bases to trimming and J lost 2 bases; unmatched junction nucleotides: 5. Germline V gives CDR1 SGHTA, CDR2 FQGNSA. The CDR3 here is CASSPRTSGNTGELFF. For the CDR3, the DNA is TGTGCCAGCAGCCCACGGACTAGCGGTAACACCGGGGAGCTGTTTTTT. Looking up the rest from reference TRBV7-2 and TRBJ2-2 gives the full variable domain: GAGVSQSPSNKVTEKGKDVELRCDPISGHTALYWYRQSLGQGLEFLIYFQGNSAPDKSGLPSDRFSAERTGGSVSTLTIQRTQQEDSAVYLCASSPRTSGNTGELFFGEGSRLTVL.

This chain links TRBV2 with TRBJ2-4; 8 positions agree with TRBD2. This CDR3 has 15 residues. CDR1 and CDR2 from the germline V gene are SNHLY and FYNNEI. With V trimmed by 3 bases and J by 10 bases, 11 bases remained unmatched. CDR3 region: CASSDAMRRGGIQYF. The CDR3 region has the DNA TGTGCCAGCAGTGACGCTATGAGACGCGGGGGGATTCAGTACTTC.

This rearrangement joins TRBV6-6 to TRBJ2-3, with D possibly TRBD1 on 6 matching bases. V shed 5 bases and J shed 3 bases, with 6 bases lying between them. This CDR3 has 12 amino acids. Germline V gene sequence: CDR1 MNHNY, CDR2 SVGAGI (reference sequence). CDR3 nucleotide sequence: TGTGCCAGCAGTGGACAGACAGATACGCAGTATTTT. It is translated as CASSGQTDTQYF.

This chain joins TRBV5-6 and TRBJ1-5; 10 bases agree with TRBD1. J gave up 6 bases and V 4 bases, and 7 bases lay outside the gene matches. Per the germline V gene, CDR1 is SGHDT and CDR2 is YYEEEE. CDR3 size: 15 residues. The CDR3 coding sequence is TGTGCCAGCAGCGGCGCCGGGACAGGGGCTCAGCCCCAGCATTTT. It yields the protein CASSGAGTGAQPQHF.

The chain employs TRBV5-5 and TRBJ2-7; the match to TRBD2 covers 7 bases. The CDR3 contains 15 residues. The germline V gene encodes CDR1 SGHKS and CDR2 YYEKEE (reference sequence). V gave up 7 bases and J gave up 4 bases; unmatched junction bases: 14. CDR3 sequence: CASGGVKTSLYEQYF. The CDR3 region has the DNA TGTGCCAGCGGAGGGGTAAAGACTAGCTTATACGAGCAGTACTTC.